Sequencing of this T cell receptor (beta chain) was carried out in a study of blood T cell repertoires in COVID-19. The overall study: From the United States, Italy and Spain came samples of acute and convalescent COVID-19. Sample material is recorded as cDNA or gDNA derived from T cells, B-cell-depleted T cells, or PBMCs.

Original methodology: By means of reference gene primer amplification, nucleated cell counts were estimated. Generated by immunoSEQ multiplex PCR, the TCRdb table keeps only in-frame clones and is missing some. That table gives V, J and clone size, and the DNA gave D and trimming. The sample lists about 140,000 clones, approximately 80% seen once, with 40% to 55% in the top ten. The origin of this receptor is a human donor in a cohort sampled during active COVID-19. Sequenced input: peripheral blood.

CDR3 region: CAIMGGAGETQYF. CDR3 bases: TGTGCCATCATGGGGGGAGCGGGAGAGACCCAGTACTTC. The rearrangement links TRBV10-3 to TRBJ2-5, with a tentative D call TRBD2 (6 bases). CDR3 length equals 13 residues. Per germline, CDR1 ENHRY and CDR2 SYGVKD. Trimming removed 7 bases from V and 4 bases from J, with 13 bases in between.